This TCR beta chain was recorded in a study of cytomegalovirus exposure and HLA in healthy donors. Whole-study results and caveats: CMV serostatus was the sole immune exposure information available. A later analysis found common viral pathogens apparently linked to several of the most significant clusters. The authors excluded some V segments, including TRBV6-2 and TRBV6-3, as indistinguishable. For TCR beta chains, V- and J-gene trimming was later linked to a missense DCLRE1C variant.

The germline V gene encodes CDR1 LNHDA and CDR2 SQIVND (reference sequence). The CDR3 runs 13 residues. The V and J ends lost 7 bases and 8 bases, in that order; junction bases with no gene match: 10. On this clone itself: Its target is not known.

The PCR employed 60 Vbeta primers together with 13 Jbeta primers. Sequencing was performed with immunoSEQ multiplex PCR; in TCRdb, only in-frame clones are kept and a portion is missing. The table shows 110,000 to 150,000 clones, with about 80% occurring only once. This TCR was recovered from a man aged 40-50 years in good health and CMV-seronegative. This chain joins TRBV19 and TRBJ1-1; TRBD1 aligns across 7 bases. Specimen: PBMCs. This CDR3 reads CASIIRGGSEAFF. The CDR3 region has the DNA TGTGCCAGTATCATACGAGGGGGCTCCGAAGCTTTCTTT.